The rows below give T cell receptor beta chains drawn from one sample of a study of radiation and T cells in renal cell carcinoma. Generated by immunoSEQ multiplex PCR, the TCRdb table keeps only in-frame clones and is missing some. The sample shows 150,000 or so clones, 70% to 90% of them seen only once. Here the sequenced sample was blood, taken from a patient whose treatment included radiotherapy and nephrectomy. These receptors originate from a woman between 45 and 65 years old with renal cell carcinoma. Both conserved end residues are part of each CDR3. Each record gives: clone size, V gene, J gene, D gene, CDR3 protein, CDR3 DNA. D genes are given only for firm matches. Expanded clones get a size class; other rows say once, few or many, or leave the size out.

clone size: -
V gene: TRBV6-6
J gene: TRBJ2-3
D gene: -
CDR3 protein: CASTDPGRVQTQYF
CDR3 DNA: TGTGCCAGCACCGACCCGGGGAGAGTACAGACTCAGTATTTT

clone size: -
V gene: TRBV16
J gene: TRBJ2-7
D gene: TRBD2
CDR3 protein: CASSPLREGFGEQYF
CDR3 DNA: TGTGCCAGCAGCCCCCTTCGGGAGGGTTTCGGCGAGCAGTACTTC

clone size: -
V gene: TRBV4-1
J gene: TRBJ1-1
D gene: -
CDR3 protein: CASSPRAGGGSTEAFF
CDR3 DNA: TGCGCCAGCAGCCCCCGAGCGGGGGGAGGGAGCACTGAAGCTTTCTTT

clone size: -
V gene: TRBV7-2
J gene: TRBJ2-1
D gene: -
CDR3 protein: CASSLTHGDSYNEQFF
CDR3 DNA: TGTGCCAGCAGCTTAACCCACGGGGACTCCTACAATGAGCAGTTCTTC

clone size: -
V gene: TRBV6-5
J gene: TRBJ1-2
D gene: -
CDR3 protein: CASSKGSGGGYTF
CDR3 DNA: TGTGCCAGCAGTAAAGGGTCTGGCGGTGGCTACACCTTC

clone size: -
V gene: TRBV30
J gene: TRBJ1-2
D gene: TRBD1
CDR3 protein: CAWSVGGGADYGYTF
CDR3 DNA: TGTGCCTGGAGTGTTGGAGGGGGCGCGGACTATGGCTACACCTTC

clone size: -
V gene: TRBV4-3
J gene: TRBJ2-1
D gene: TRBD2
CDR3 protein: CASSQDPTSGYNEQFF
CDR3 DNA: TGCGCCAGCAGCCAAGATCCGACTAGCGGCTACAATGAGCAGTTCTTC

clone size: -
V gene: TRBV5-4
J gene: TRBJ1-2
D gene: -
CDR3 protein: CASSFRGGGYGYTF
CDR3 DNA: TGTGCCAGCAGCTTTCGTGGAGGGGGCTATGGCTACACCTTC

clone size: -
V gene: TRBV5-1
J gene: TRBJ2-1
D gene: TRBD1
CDR3 protein: CASSFTGTGVNEQFF
CDR3 DNA: TGCGCCAGCAGCTTTACCGGGACAGGAGTAAATGAGCAGTTCTTC

clone size: -
V gene: TRBV21-1
J gene: TRBJ2-7
D gene: -
CDR3 protein: CASNNPLVDRIYEQYF
CDR3 DNA: TGTGCCAGCAACAACCCGCTCGTGGACCGCATCTACGAGCAGTACTTC

clone size: -
V gene: TRBV5-5
J gene: TRBJ2-7
D gene: -
CDR3 protein: CASNLGGAYEQYF
CDR3 DNA: TGTGCCAGCAACCTCGGAGGGGCCTACGAGCAGTACTTC

clone size: -
V gene: TRBV6-1
J gene: TRBJ1-1
D gene: -
CDR3 protein: CASRDRNTEAFF
CDR3 DNA: TGTGCCAGCAGAGACAGGAACACTGAAGCTTTCTTT

clone size: -
V gene: TRBV18
J gene: TRBJ1-3
D gene: -
CDR3 protein: CASSRRAGNTIYF
CDR3 DNA: TGTGCCAGCTCACGACGAGCGGGAAACACCATATATTTT

clone size: -
V gene: TRBV5-1
J gene: TRBJ2-5
D gene: -
CDR3 protein: CASSAQETQYF
CDR3 DNA: TGCGCCAGCAGCGCCCAAGAGACCCAGTACTTC

clone size: -
V gene: TRBV2
J gene: TRBJ1-5
D gene: TRBD1
CDR3 protein: CASSVNRGTNQPQHF
CDR3 DNA: TGTGCCAGCAGTGTTAACAGGGGTACCAATCAGCCCCAGCATTTT

clone size: -
V gene: TRBV5-1
J gene: TRBJ2-1
D gene: TRBD2
CDR3 protein: CASRGAGGPAYNEQFF
CDR3 DNA: TGCGCCAGCAGAGGAGCGGGGGGGCCGGCCTACAATGAGCAGTTCTTC

clone size: -
V gene: TRBV2
J gene: TRBJ2-7
D gene: -
CDR3 protein: CASSDWSGAYEQYF
CDR3 DNA: TGTGCCAGCAGTGATTGGTCAGGGGCCTACGAGCAGTACTTC

clone size: -
V gene: TRBV5-1
J gene: TRBJ2-5
D gene: TRBD2
CDR3 protein: CASSGTSGGPETQYF
CDR3 DNA: TGCGCCAGCAGCGGGACTAGCGGGGGGCCAGAGACCCAGTACTTC

clone size: -
V gene: TRBV5-1
J gene: TRBJ1-3
D gene: -
CDR3 protein: CASSSQGADSLDTIYF
CDR3 DNA: TGCGCCAGCAGCTCTCAGGGTGCCGACTCACTGGACACCATATATTTT

clone size: -
V gene: TRBV7-9
J gene: TRBJ1-2
D gene: -
CDR3 protein: CASSFQGVTYGYTF
CDR3 DNA: TGTGCCAGCAGCTTCCAGGGAGTGACCTATGGCTACACCTTC

clone size: -
V gene: TRBV7-9
J gene: TRBJ2-3
D gene: -
CDR3 protein: CASSLVSVTHPRNTQYF
CDR3 DNA: TGTGCCAGCAGCTTAGTGTCGGTGACACACCCGCGGAATACGCAGTATTTT

clone size: -
V gene: TRBV29-1
J gene: TRBJ2-4
D gene: -
CDR3 protein: CSVERTGEGIQYF
CDR3 DNA: TGCAGCGTTGAAAGGACCGGAGAGGGCATTCAGTACTTC

clone size: -
V gene: TRBV5-1
J gene: TRBJ1-1
D gene: TRBD1
CDR3 protein: CASRKDPGQGFLFGSNTEAFF
CDR3 DNA: TGCGCCAGCAGGAAGGATCCGGGACAGGGATTTTTGTTCGGCTCGAACACTGAAGCTTTCTTT

clone size: -
V gene: TRBV6-5
J gene: TRBJ1-5
D gene: -
CDR3 protein: CASSLTGSQPQHF
CDR3 DNA: TGTGCCAGCAGCCTCACAGGGTCTCAGCCCCAGCATTTT

clone size: few
V gene: TRBV7-2
J gene: TRBJ2-2
D gene: TRBD1
CDR3 protein: CASSPTGFNTGELFF
CDR3 DNA: TGTGCCAGCAGCCCGACAGGGTTTAACACCGGGGAGCTGTTTTTT

clone size: -
V gene: TRBV7-9
J gene: TRBJ1-6
D gene: -
CDR3 protein: CASSFYTGSSYNSPLHF
CDR3 DNA: TGTGCCAGCAGCTTCTACACCGGGAGCTCCTATAATTCACCCCTCCACTTT

clone size: -
V gene: TRBV4-1
J gene: TRBJ2-1
D gene: TRBD2
CDR3 protein: CASSQSTSGGSRYNEQFF
CDR3 DNA: TGCGCCAGCAGCCAAAGTACTAGCGGGGGGTCTCGATACAATGAGCAGTTCTTC

clone size: -
V gene: TRBV28
J gene: TRBJ1-5
D gene: TRBD1
CDR3 protein: CASRGGGQGGQPQHF
CDR3 DNA: TGTGCCAGCAGAGGGGGGGGACAGGGCGGACAGCCCCAGCATTTT

clone size: -
V gene: TRBV30
J gene: TRBJ1-2
D gene: -
CDR3 protein: CAWTPGHGNSMATPHF
CDR3 DNA: TGTGCCTGGACCCCAGGGCATGGTAACTCTATGGCTACACCCCACTTC

clone size: few
V gene: TRBV30
J gene: TRBJ2-2
D gene: -
CDR3 protein: CAWSKGGAGELFF
CDR3 DNA: TGTGCCTGGAGTAAAGGGGGAGCCGGGGAGCTGTTTTTT

clone size: -
V gene: TRBV19
J gene: TRBJ1-2
D gene: TRBD1
CDR3 protein: CASSPNRDRDGYGYTF
CDR3 DNA: TGTGCCAGTAGTCCTAACCGGGACAGGGACGGGTATGGCTACACCTTC

clone size: -
V gene: TRBV18
J gene: TRBJ1-2
D gene: -
CDR3 protein: CASSPLRGRGYTF
CDR3 DNA: TGTGCCAGCTCACCTCTTAGGGGACGAGGCTACACCTTC

clone size: -
V gene: TRBV27
J gene: TRBJ1-1
D gene: -
CDR3 protein: CASSLYRNTEAFF
CDR3 DNA: TGTGCCAGCAGTTTGTACAGGAACACTGAAGCTTTCTTT

clone size: -
V gene: TRBV19
J gene: TRBJ1-1
D gene: -
CDR3 protein: CASSIGAGRTEAFF
CDR3 DNA: TGTGCCAGTAGTATAGGGGCAGGGAGGACTGAAGCTTTCTTT

clone size: -
V gene: TRBV4-1
J gene: TRBJ2-5
D gene: -
CDR3 protein: CASSQDWGGRGETQYF
CDR3 DNA: TGCGCCAGCAGCCAAGATTGGGGGGGCCGGGGAGAGACCCAGTACTTC

clone size: -
V gene: TRBV13
J gene: TRBJ1-6
D gene: TRBD1
CDR3 protein: CASSWDRGTSPLHF
CDR3 DNA: TGTGCCAGCAGCTGGGACAGGGGTACTTCACCCCTCCACTTT

clone size: once
V gene: TRBV7-2
J gene: TRBJ2-3
D gene: -
CDR3 protein: CASSLAGATGTQYF
CDR3 DNA: TGTGCCAGCAGCTTAGCAGGGGCCACGGGTACGCAGTATTTT

clone size: -
V gene: TRBV6-6
J gene: TRBJ1-2
D gene: -
CDR3 protein: CASSYPDPNYGYTF
CDR3 DNA: TGTGCCAGCAGTTACCCGGACCCTAACTATGGCTACACCTTC

clone size: -
V gene: TRBV15
J gene: TRBJ2-3
D gene: TRBD2
CDR3 protein: CATRLAGSGRDTQYF
CDR3 DNA: TGTGCCACCCGACTAGCGGGGTCCGGTCGGGATACGCAGTATTTT

clone size: once
V gene: TRBV2
J gene: TRBJ1-4
D gene: TRBD1
CDR3 protein: CASSLRPGQANEKLFF
CDR3 DNA: TGTGCCAGCAGTTTAAGACCGGGACAGGCTAATGAAAAACTGTTTTTT

clone size: -
V gene: TRBV25-1
J gene: TRBJ2-1
D gene: -
CDR3 protein: CASSEYGEGYEQFF
CDR3 DNA: TGTGCCAGCAGTGAATATGGTGAGGGGTATGAGCAGTTCTTC

clone size: -
V gene: TRBV6-1
J gene: TRBJ2-3
D gene: -
CDR3 protein: CASSGRGARTDTQYF
CDR3 DNA: TGTGCCAGCAGTGGGAGGGGGGCTCGCACAGATACGCAGTATTTT

clone size: -
V gene: TRBV30
J gene: TRBJ2-7
D gene: -
CDR3 protein: CACRRAEMSEQYF
CDR3 DNA: TGTGCCTGTCGAAGGGCGGAGATGAGCGAGCAGTACTTC

clone size: -
V gene: TRBV5-5
J gene: TRBJ2-7
D gene: -
CDR3 protein: CASGEQGRTSDEQYF
CDR3 DNA: TGTGCCAGCGGTGAACAGGGAAGAACTAGTGACGAGCAGTACTTC

clone size: -
V gene: TRBV6-6
J gene: TRBJ2-7
D gene: -
CDR3 protein: CASSPSLSYEQYF
CDR3 DNA: TGTGCCAGCTCCCCCTCCCTGTCCTACGAGCAGTACTTC

clone size: -
V gene: TRBV9
J gene: TRBJ1-1
D gene: -
CDR3 protein: CASSVGYSEAFF
CDR3 DNA: TGTGCCAGCAGCGTAGGCTACAGTGAAGCTTTCTTT

clone size: -
V gene: TRBV7-3
J gene: TRBJ1-1
D gene: TRBD1
CDR3 protein: CASSLEAGGNTEAFF
CDR3 DNA: TGTGCCAGCAGCTTAGAGGCAGGGGGCAACACTGAAGCTTTCTTT

clone size: -
V gene: TRBV2
J gene: TRBJ2-5
D gene: TRBD2
CDR3 protein: CASSEGWVARGGTQYF
CDR3 DNA: TGTGCCAGCAGTGAAGGATGGGTAGCGCGGGGGGGGACCCAGTACTTC

clone size: few
V gene: TRBV18
J gene: TRBJ2-7
D gene: TRBD1
CDR3 protein: CASSPRDRGSYEQYF
CDR3 DNA: TGTGCCAGCTCACCACGGGACAGGGGCTCCTACGAGCAGTACTTC